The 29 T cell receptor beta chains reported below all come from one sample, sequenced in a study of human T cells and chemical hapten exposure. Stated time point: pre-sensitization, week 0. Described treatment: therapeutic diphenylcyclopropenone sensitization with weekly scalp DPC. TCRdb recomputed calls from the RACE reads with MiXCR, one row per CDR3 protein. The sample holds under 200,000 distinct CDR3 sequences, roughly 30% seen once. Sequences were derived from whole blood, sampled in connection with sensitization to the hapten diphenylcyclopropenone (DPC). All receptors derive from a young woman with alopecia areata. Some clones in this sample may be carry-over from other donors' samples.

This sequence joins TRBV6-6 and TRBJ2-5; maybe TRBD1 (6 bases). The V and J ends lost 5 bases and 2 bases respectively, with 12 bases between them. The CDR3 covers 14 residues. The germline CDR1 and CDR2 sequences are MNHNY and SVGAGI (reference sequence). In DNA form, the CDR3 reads TGTGCCAGCAGTGGAACAGGGACACAAGAGACCCAGTACTTC. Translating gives CASSGTGTQETQYF.

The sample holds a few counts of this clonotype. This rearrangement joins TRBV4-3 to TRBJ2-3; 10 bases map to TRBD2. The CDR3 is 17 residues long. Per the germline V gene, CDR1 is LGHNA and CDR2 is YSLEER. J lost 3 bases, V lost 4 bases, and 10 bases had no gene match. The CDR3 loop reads CASSPTAGLAPTDTQYF. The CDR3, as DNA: TGCGCCAGCAGCCCAACAGCGGGACTAGCGCCTACAGATACGCAGTATTTT.

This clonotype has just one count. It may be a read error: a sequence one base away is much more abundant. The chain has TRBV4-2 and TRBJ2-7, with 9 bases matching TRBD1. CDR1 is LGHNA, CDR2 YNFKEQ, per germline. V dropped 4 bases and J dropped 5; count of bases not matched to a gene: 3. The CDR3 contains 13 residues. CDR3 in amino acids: CASSPGQGDEQYF. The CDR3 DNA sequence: TGTGCCAGCAGCCCGGGACAGGGCGACGAGCAGTACTTC.

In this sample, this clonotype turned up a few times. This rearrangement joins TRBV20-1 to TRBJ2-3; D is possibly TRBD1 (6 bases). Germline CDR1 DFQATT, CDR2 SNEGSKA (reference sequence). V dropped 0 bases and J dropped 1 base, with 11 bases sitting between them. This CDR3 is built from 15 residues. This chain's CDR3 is CSAREPRQGTDTQYF. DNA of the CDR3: TGCAGTGCTAGAGAACCCCGACAGGGCACAGATACGCAGTATTTT.

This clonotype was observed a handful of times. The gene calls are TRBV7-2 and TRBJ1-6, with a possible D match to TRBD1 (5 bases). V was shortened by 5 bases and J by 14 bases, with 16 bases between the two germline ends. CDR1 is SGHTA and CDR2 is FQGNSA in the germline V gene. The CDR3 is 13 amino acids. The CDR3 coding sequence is TGTGCCAGCAGCGTTCCAGGGAAAAACACCCTCCACTTT. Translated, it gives CASSVPGKNTLHF.

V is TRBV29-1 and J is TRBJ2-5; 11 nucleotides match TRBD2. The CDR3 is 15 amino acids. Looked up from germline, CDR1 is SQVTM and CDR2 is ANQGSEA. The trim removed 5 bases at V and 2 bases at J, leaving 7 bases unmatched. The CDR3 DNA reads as TGCAGCGTTCCCGCTAGCGGGGGGATGCAAGAGACCCAGTACTTC. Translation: CSVPASGGMQETQYF. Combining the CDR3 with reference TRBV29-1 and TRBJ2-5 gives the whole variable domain SAVISQKPSRDICQRGTSLTIQCQVDSQVTMMFWYRQQPGQSLTLIATANQGSEATYESGFVIDKFPISRPNLTFSTLTVSNMSPEDSSIYLCSVPASGGMQETQYFGPGTRLLVL.

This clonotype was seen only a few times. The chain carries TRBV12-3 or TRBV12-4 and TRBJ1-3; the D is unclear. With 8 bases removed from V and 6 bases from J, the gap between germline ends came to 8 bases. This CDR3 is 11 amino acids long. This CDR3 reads CASGWENTIYF. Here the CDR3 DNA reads TGTGCCAGCGGATGGGAAAACACCATATATTTT.

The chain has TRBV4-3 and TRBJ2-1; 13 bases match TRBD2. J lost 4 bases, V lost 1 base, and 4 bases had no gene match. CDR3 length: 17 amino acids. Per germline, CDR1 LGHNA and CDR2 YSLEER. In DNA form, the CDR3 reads TGCGCCAGCAGCCAAGGCACTAGCGGGAGGGGGTACAATGAGCAGTTCTTC. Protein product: CASSQGTSGRGYNEQFF.

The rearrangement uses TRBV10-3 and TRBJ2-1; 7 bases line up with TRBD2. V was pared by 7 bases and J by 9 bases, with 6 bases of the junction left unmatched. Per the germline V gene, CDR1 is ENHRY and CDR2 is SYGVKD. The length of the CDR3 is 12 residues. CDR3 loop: CAITRDYGEQFF. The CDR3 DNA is TGTGCCATCACCCGGGACTACGGTGAGCAGTTCTTC.

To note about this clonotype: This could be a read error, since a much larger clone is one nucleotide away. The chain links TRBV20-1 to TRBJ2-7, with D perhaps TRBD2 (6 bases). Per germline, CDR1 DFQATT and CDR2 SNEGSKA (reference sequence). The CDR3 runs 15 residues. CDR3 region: CSARDGQGLSYEQHF. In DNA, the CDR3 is TGCAGTGCTAGAGATGGGCAGGGACTCTCCTACGAGCAGCACTTC.

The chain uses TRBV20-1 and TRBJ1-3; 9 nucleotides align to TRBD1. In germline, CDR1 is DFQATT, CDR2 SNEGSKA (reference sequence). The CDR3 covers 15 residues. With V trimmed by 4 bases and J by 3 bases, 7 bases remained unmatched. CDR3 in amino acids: CSAKAGTGFGNTIYF. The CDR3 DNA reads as TGCAGTGCTAAGGCCGGGACAGGGTTTGGAAACACCATATATTTT.

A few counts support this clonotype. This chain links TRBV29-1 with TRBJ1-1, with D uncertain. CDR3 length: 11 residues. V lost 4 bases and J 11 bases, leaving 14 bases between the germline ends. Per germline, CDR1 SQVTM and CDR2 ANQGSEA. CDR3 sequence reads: CSVVGGYSAFF. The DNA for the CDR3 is TGCAGCGTTGTGGGAGGCTACTCGGCTTTCTTT.

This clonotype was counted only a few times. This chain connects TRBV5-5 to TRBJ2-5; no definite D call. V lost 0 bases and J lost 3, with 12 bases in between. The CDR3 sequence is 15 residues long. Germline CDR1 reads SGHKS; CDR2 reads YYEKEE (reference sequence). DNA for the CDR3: TGTGCCAGCAGCTTGGCCTCAAGGGTCAAAGAGACCCAGTACTTC. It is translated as CASSLASRVKETQYF.

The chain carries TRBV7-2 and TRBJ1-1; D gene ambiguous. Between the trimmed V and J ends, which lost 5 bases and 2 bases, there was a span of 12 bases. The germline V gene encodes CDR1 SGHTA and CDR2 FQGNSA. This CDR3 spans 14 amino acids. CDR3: CASSPTRLNTEAFF. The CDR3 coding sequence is TGTGCCAGCAGCCCCACCCGCTTAAACACTGAAGCTTTCTTT.

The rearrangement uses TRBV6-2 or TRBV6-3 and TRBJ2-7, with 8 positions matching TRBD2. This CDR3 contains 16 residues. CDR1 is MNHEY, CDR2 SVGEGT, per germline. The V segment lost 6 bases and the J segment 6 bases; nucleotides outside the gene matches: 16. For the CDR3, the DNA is TGTGCCAGCAGCCCCATCCGGGGACATAGCGGGGTCGAGCAGTACTTC. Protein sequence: CASSPIRGHSGVEQYF.

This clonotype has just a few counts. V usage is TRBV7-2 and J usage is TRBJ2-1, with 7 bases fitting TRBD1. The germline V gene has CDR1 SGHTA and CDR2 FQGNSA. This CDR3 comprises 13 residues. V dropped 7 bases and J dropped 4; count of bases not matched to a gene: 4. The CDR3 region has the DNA TGTGCCAGCAAAAGGGGGCAGTACAATGAGCAGTTCTTC. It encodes CASKRGQYNEQFF.

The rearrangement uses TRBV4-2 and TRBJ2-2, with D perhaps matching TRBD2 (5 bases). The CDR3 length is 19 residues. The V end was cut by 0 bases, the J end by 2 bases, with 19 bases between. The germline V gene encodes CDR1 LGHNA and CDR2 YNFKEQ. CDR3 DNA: TGTGCCAGCAGCCAAGACCCGCCGGGGATGGGTGCTAACACCGGGGAGCTGTTTTTT. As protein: CASSQDPPGMGANTGELFF.

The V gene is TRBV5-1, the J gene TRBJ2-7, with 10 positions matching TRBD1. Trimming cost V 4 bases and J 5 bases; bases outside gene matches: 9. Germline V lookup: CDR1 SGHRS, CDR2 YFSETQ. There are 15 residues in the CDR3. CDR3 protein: CASSGSGTGVHEQYF. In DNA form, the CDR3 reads TGCGCCAGCAGCGGATCCGGGACAGGGGTCCACGAGCAGTACTTC.

CDR3 loop: CSVVGGGQETQYF. The CDR3 nucleotides are TGCAGCGTTGTAGGGGGTGGCCAAGAGACCCAGTACTTC. The V and J genes are TRBV29-1 and TRBJ2-5; TRBD1 is a possible D gene (6 bases). Germline V gene sequence: CDR1 SQVTM, CDR2 ANQGSEA. The V gene lost 4 bases and the J gene lost 1 base, with 10 bases spanning the gap. This CDR3 has 13 amino acids.

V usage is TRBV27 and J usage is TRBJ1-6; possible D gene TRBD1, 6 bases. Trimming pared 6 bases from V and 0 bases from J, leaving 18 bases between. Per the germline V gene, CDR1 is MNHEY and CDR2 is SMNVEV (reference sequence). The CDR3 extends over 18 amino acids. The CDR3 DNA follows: TGTGCCAGCAGAAAGTTTGACAGGTCGACCTCCTATAATTCACCCCTCCACTTT. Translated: CASRKFDRSTSYNSPLHF.

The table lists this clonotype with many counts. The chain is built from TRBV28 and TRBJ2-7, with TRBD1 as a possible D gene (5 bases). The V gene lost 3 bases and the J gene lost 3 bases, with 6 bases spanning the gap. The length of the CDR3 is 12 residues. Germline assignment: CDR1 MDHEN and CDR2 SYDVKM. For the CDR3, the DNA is TGTGCCAGCAGTTTTACAGGCTACGAGCAGTACTTC. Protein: CASSFTGYEQYF.

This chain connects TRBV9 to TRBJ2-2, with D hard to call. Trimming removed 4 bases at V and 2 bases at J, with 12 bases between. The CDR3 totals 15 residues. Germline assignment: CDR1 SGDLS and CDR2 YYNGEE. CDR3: CASSPSSFNTGELFF. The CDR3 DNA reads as TGTGCCAGCAGCCCCTCCAGCTTTAACACCGGGGAGCTGTTTTTT.

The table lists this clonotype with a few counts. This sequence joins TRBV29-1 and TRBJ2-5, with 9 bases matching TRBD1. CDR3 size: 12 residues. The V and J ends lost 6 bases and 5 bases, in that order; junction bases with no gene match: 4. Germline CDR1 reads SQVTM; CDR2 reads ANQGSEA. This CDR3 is CSVGTGIETQYF. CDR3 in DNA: TGCAGCGTAGGGACAGGGATCGAGACCCAGTACTTC.

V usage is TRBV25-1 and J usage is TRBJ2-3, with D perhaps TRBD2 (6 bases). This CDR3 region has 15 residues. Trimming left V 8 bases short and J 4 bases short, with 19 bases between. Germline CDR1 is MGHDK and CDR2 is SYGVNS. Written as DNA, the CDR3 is TGTGCCAGCTCTACGGAGGGTAGCGCCTCAGATACGCAGTATTTT. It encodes CASSTEGSASDTQYF.

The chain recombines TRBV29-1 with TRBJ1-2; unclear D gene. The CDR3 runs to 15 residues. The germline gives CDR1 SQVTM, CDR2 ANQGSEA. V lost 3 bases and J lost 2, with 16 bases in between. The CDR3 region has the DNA TGCAGCGTTGACGCCCCAAAAGGAGGAAACTATGGCTACACCTTC. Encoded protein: CSVDAPKGGNYGYTF.

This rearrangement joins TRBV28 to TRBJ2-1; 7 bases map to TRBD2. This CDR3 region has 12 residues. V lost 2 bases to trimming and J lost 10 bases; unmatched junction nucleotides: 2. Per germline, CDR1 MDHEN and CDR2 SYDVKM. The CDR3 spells CASSLGTTEQFF. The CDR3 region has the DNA TGTGCCAGCAGTTTAGGGACTACGGAGCAGTTCTTC.

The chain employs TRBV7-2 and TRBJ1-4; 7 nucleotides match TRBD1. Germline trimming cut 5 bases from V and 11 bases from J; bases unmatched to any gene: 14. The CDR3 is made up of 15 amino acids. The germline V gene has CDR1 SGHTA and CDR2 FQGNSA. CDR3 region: CASSPIMTGTEKLFF. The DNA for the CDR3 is TGTGCCAGCAGCCCTATCATGACCGGGACAGAGAAACTGTTTTTT.

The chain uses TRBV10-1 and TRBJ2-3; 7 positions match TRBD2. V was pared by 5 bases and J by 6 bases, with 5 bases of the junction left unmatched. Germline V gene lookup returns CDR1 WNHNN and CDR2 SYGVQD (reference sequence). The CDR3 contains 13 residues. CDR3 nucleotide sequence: TGCGCCAGCAGTCTGGACGGGAGGGATACGCAGTATTTT. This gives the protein CASSLDGRDTQYF.

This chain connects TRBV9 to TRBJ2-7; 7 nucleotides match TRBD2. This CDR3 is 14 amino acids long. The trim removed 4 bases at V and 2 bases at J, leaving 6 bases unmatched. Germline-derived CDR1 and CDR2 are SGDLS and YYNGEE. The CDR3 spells CASSPQSGTYEQYF. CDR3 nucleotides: TGTGCCAGCAGCCCCCAGAGCGGGACCTACGAGCAGTACTTC.